These 27 T cell receptor beta chains were all obtained from the same sample, sequenced in a study of T-cell reconstitution after alpha-beta-depleted transplantation in children. Unique molecular identifiers were incorporated during preparation of the TCRbeta library. TCRdb called the PCR reads again in MiXCR, with one record for every CDR3 protein. The sample contains 200,000 to 250,000 distinct CDR3 sequences, 24% of which appear only once. Sample: PBMCs, mostly from graft donor cells, taken 360 days after TCRalphabeta/CD19-depleted stem cell transplant. The source of these receptors is a female patient aged 2-9 years who had a stem cell transplant for congenital amegakaryocytic thrombocytopenia, so the T cells may come from the graft donor.

The CDR3, as DNA: TGTGCCAGCAGCGACCGGGACAGGGGGCCGTACGAGCAGTACTTC. Protein product: CASSDRDRGPYEQYF. The chain employs TRBV7-9 and TRBJ2-7, with 12 bases identical to TRBD1. Germline CDR1 SEHNR, CDR2 FQNEAQ (reference sequence). This CDR3 is built from 15 residues. J gave up 4 bases and V 5 bases, and 6 bases lay outside the gene matches.

The sample holds a few counts of this clonotype. V gene TRBV7-8 combines with J gene TRBJ2-3, with 8 nucleotides matching TRBD1. J was trimmed by 0 bases and V by 5 bases; bases with no gene match: 4. This CDR3 contains 15 residues. Germline CDR1 SGHVS, CDR2 FQNEAQ. The CDR3 DNA follows: TGTGCCAGCAGCCCGCAGGGGGCCAGCACAGATACGCAGTATTTT. Amino acids: CASSPQGASTDTQYF.

This sequence joins TRBV5-1 and TRBJ2-7; 13 nucleotides agree with TRBD2. Germline V gives CDR1 SGHRS, CDR2 YFSETQ. V lost 3 bases and J lost 4; bases outside the gene matches: 10. CDR3 length: 17 residues. The CDR3 sequence is CASSSPRRTSGSYEQYF. CDR3 DNA sequence: TGCGCCAGCAGCTCCCCCCGCCGGACTAGCGGGAGTTACGAGCAGTACTTC.

This clonotype has only a few counts. This chain links TRBV4-1 with TRBJ1-4, with a tentative D call TRBD1 (5 bases). Per germline, CDR1 MGHRA and CDR2 YSYEKL. V was trimmed by 1 base and J by 6 bases, leaving 15 bases between them. This CDR3 has 16 amino acids. Here the CDR3 DNA reads TGCGCCAGCAGCCAAGGACCACAGGTTGCCCATGAAAAACTGTTTTTT. Amino acid sequence: CASSQGPQVAHEKLFF.

Notes on this clonotype: The conserved phenylalanine or tryptophan is not found at the CDR3 terminus, so this likely reflects a read error. The chain joins TRBV4-1 to TRBJ1-1; possible D gene TRBD1, 5 bases. Looked up from germline, CDR1 is MGHRA and CDR2 is YSYEKL. The V gene lost 3 bases and the J gene lost 1 base, with 6 bases spanning the gap. CDR3 length: 13 residues. This CDR3 reads CASSQGRNTEAFS. For the CDR3, the DNA is TGCGCCAGCAGCCAGGGACGGAACACTGAAGCTTTCTCT.

V usage is TRBV24-1 and J usage is TRBJ2-3, with D perhaps given as TRBD1 or TRBD2 (5 bases each). V was pared by 3 bases and J by 5 bases, with 17 bases between. CDR1 and CDR2 from the germline V gene are KGHDR and SFDVKD. The CDR3 has 16 residues. The CDR3, as DNA: TGTGCCACCAGTGATCCTGCCCAAGTTGGGGGAGATACGCAGTATTTT. It codes for CATSDPAQVGGDTQYF.

This clonotype was detected only a few times. The rearrangement uses TRBV20-1 and TRBJ2-5; a possible D gene is TRBD2 (6 bases). The CDR3 runs 13 residues. Germline CDR1 DFQATT, CDR2 SNEGSKA (reference sequence). Trimming cost V 7 bases and J 1 base, with 13 bases left between them. The CDR3 loop is CSDAAGGQETQYF. The CDR3 bases are TGCAGTGACGCAGCGGGCGGCCAAGAGACCCAGTACTTC.

Concerning this clonotype: Mismatch with germline at one junction end may stem from a read error. The chain couples TRBV3-1 to TRBJ2-5; tentative D call: TRBD1 (5 bases). Germline lookup yields CDR1 LGHDT and CDR2 YNNKEL (reference sequence). The length of the CDR3 is 17 residues. The CDR3 DNA follows: TGTGCCAGCAGCCAAGATGGGGCAGGATCCCTTCAAGAGACCCATTACTTC. Its protein product is CASSQDGAGSLQETHYF.

This clonotype was observed many times. This chain connects TRBV10-3 to TRBJ1-4; D is possibly TRBD1 (6 bases). In germline, CDR1 is ENHRY, CDR2 SYGVKD. The V end lost 5 bases, the J end lost 8 bases, and 18 bases lay between the germline ends. This CDR3 contains 15 residues. As DNA, the CDR3 is TGTGCCATCAGTTCCCGGCCAGGGGAGGGGGAAAAACTGTTTTTT. Amino acids: CAISSRPGEGEKLFF.

J is TRBJ2-3 and V is TRBV7-6; 9 bases align to TRBD2. The CDR3 length is 17 residues. CDR1 is SGHVS and CDR2 is FNYEAQ in the germline V gene. The V gene end was trimmed by 3 bases and the J gene end by 6 bases; junction bases not matched to a gene: 13. DNA of the CDR3: TGTGCCAGCAGCTTCTCCCTGGCGGGAGGGCCTGCGGATACGCAGTATTTT. The encoded protein is CASSFSLAGGPADTQYF.

DNA of the CDR3: TGTGCCAGCAGTGGAGGAGTGCGGACAGATACGCAGTATTTT. This translates into CASSGGVRTDTQYF. V gene TRBV6-1 combines with J gene TRBJ2-3; D is uncertain. The germline CDR1 and CDR2 sequences are MNHNS and SASEGT. The CDR3 length is 14 residues. Trimming took off 4 bases at V and 3 bases at J, with 11 bases between the two ends.

The chain employs TRBV6-5 and TRBJ2-7, with 7 bases matching TRBD1. V dropped 4 bases and J dropped 6; count of bases not matched to a gene: 3. Per the germline V gene, CDR1 is MNHEY and CDR2 is SVGAGI. This CDR3 comprises 12 residues. Here the CDR3 reads CASSSTGTEQYF. The DNA of the CDR3 is TGTGCCAGCAGTTCGACAGGGACCGAGCAGTACTTC.

The V call is TRBV6-5, the J call TRBJ2-7, with 7 nucleotides matching TRBD1. J lost 0 bases, V lost 4 bases, and 6 bases had no gene match. The CDR3 spans 15 residues. CDR1 and CDR2 from the germline V gene are MNHEY and SVGAGI. The DNA of the CDR3 is TGTGCCAGCAGTTGCGAGACAGGGAGCTCCTACGAGCAGTACTTC. As protein: CASSCETGSSYEQYF.

The V and J genes are TRBV20-1 and TRBJ1-5; D is unclear. The CDR3 runs 13 residues. Trimming took 2 bases from V and 0 from J, leaving 5 bases between them. The germline CDR1 and CDR2 sequences are DFQATT and SNEGSKA (reference sequence). The CDR3 spells CSARRFSNQPQHF. The CDR3, as DNA: TGCAGTGCTAGACGTTTTAGCAATCAGCCCCAGCATTTT.

This clonotype occurred many times. The chain couples TRBV20-1 to TRBJ1-1, with 8 positions matching TRBD1. From germline, CDR1 is DFQATT and CDR2 SNEGSKA (reference sequence). The CDR3 spans 13 residues. V shed 5 bases, J shed 1 base, and the junction held 3 bases outside the gene matches. The CDR3 DNA follows: TGCAGTGCTCAGGGGGCCTGGAACACTGAAGCTTTCTTT. Residues: CSAQGAWNTEAFF.

The chain uses TRBV4-3 and TRBJ2-1; D is undetermined. Per the germline V gene, CDR1 is LGHNA and CDR2 is YSLEER. The CDR3 spans 15 residues. V lost 0 bases and J lost 0, with 6 bases in between. The CDR3: CASSQEGFSYNEQFF. CDR3 nucleotide sequence: TGCGCCAGCAGCCAAGAAGGATTCTCCTACAATGAGCAGTTCTTC.

This clonotype was counted a few times. V and J are TRBV6-5 and TRBJ2-3; 10 positions agree with TRBD2. CDR1 MNHEY and CDR2 SVGAGI come from the germline V gene. This CDR3 is built from 16 residues. V shed 6 bases, J shed 1 base, and the junction held 7 bases outside the gene matches. The CDR3 reads CASRYNLAGGTDTQYF. CDR3 nucleotide sequence: TGTGCCAGCAGATATAATCTAGCGGGGGGCACAGATACGCAGTATTTT.

This clonotype turned up a few times. The gene calls are TRBV20-1 and TRBJ2-4; 10 bases line up with TRBD1. Germline V gives CDR1 DFQATT, CDR2 SNEGSKA (reference sequence). CDR3 length equals 15 residues. The V segment lost 5 bases and the J segment 4 bases; nucleotides outside the gene matches: 8. CDR3 sequence reads: CSAPEGQGLKNIQYF. CDR3 in DNA: TGCAGTGCTCCAGAGGGACAGGGGTTAAAAAACATTCAGTACTTC.

This clonotype was seen a handful of times. The V and J genes are TRBV5-1 and TRBJ2-6, with 10 nucleotides matching TRBD1. V shed 4 bases, J shed 0 bases, and the junction held 7 bases outside the gene matches. The CDR3 runs 18 residues. CDR1 is SGHRS, CDR2 YFSETQ, per germline. The CDR3 nucleotides are TGCGCCAGCAGCAACCGGGACAGGGGAAACTCTGGGGCCAACGTCCTGACTTTC. It is translated as CASSNRDRGNSGANVLTF.

The chain employs TRBV6-6 and TRBJ2-1, with TRBD2 as a possible D gene (6 bases). Trimming removed 5 bases from V and 14 bases from J, with 16 bases in between. Germline CDR1 and CDR2: MNHNY and SVGAGI (reference sequence). CDR3 length: 12 amino acids. Here the CDR3 reads CASSAPGGGKFF. CDR3 nucleotides: TGTGCCAGCAGTGCCCCGGGCGGCGGGAAGTTCTTC.

This clonotype was counted a single time. The rearrangement joins TRBV6-5 to TRBJ1-2; 10 nucleotides align to TRBD1. The CDR3 loop spans 14 amino acids. V was clipped by 3 bases and J by 11 bases; unmatched bases: 9. Per germline, CDR1 MNHEY and CDR2 SVGAGI. CDR3 loop: CASSYSTGGLWYTF. Here the CDR3 DNA reads TGTGCCAGCAGTTATTCGACAGGGGGCTTGTGGTACACCTTC.

CDR3 DNA: TGTGCCAGCAGCATAGACGATCTTAGCAATCAGCCCCAGCATTTT. Amino acid sequence: CASSIDDLSNQPQHF. The rearrangement uses TRBV4-2 and TRBJ1-5; no firm D call. V was cut by 5 bases and J by 0 bases, with 11 bases left in between. This CDR3 is built from 15 residues. Germline V gene data show CDR1 as LGHNA and CDR2 as YNFKEQ.

This clonotype has a handful of counts. The chain has TRBV12-3 or TRBV12-4 and TRBJ2-4; 8 bases match TRBD2. The length of the CDR3 is 17 residues. After removal of 1 base from V and 1 base from J, the junction contained 6 bases not matched to a gene. The CDR3 here is CASSLVGGAPAKNIQYF. In DNA, the CDR3 is TGTGCCAGCAGTTTAGTCGGGGGGGCGCCGGCCAAAAACATTCAGTACTTC.

This clonotype occurred a few times. The V call is TRBV3-1, the J call TRBJ2-5; 9 positions match TRBD2. V lost 4 bases and J lost 2; bases outside the gene matches: 8. CDR1 LGHDT and CDR2 YNNKEL come from the germline V gene (reference sequence). The CDR3 is 16 amino acids. This chain's CDR3 is CASSPSGGLTQETQYF. The CDR3 DNA follows: TGTGCCAGCAGCCCAAGCGGGGGGCTCACACAAGAGACCCAGTACTTC.

This clonotype turned up a few times. The genes are TRBV6-1 and TRBJ2-7, with 8 nucleotides matching TRBD2. J was trimmed by 3 bases and V by 6 bases; bases with no gene match: 13. Germline CDR1 reads MNHNS; CDR2 reads SASEGT. This CDR3 contains 16 residues. The CDR3 reads CASSALGGGFFYEQYF. In DNA, the CDR3 is TGTGCCAGCAGCGCCCTCGGCGGGGGGTTTTTCTACGAGCAGTACTTC.

This clonotype occurred once. The chain couples TRBV12-3 or TRBV12-4 to TRBJ1-2; TRBD1 might be the D (6 bases). The CDR3 loop spans 13 amino acids. Trimming pared 6 bases from V and 8 bases from J, leaving 16 bases between. Here the CDR3 reads CASSEGDSWGYTF. The CDR3 DNA reads as TGTGCCAGCAGCGAGGGGGATTCTTGGGGCTACACCTTC.

This clonotype was counted ten times or more. The J gene is TRBJ2-2, the V gene TRBV25-1, with 8 positions matching TRBD1. The ends lost 5 bases at V and 7 bases at J; junction bases unmatched: 9. Germline loops: CDR1 MGHDK, CDR2 SYGVNS. CDR3 length equals 15 residues. The CDR3: CASSSSRGPNGELFF. The CDR3 nucleotides are TGTGCCAGCAGTAGTTCCAGGGGGCCGAACGGGGAGCTGTTTTTT.